This T cell receptor (beta chain) was sequenced for a study of cytomegalovirus exposure and HLA in healthy donors. With V trimmed by 2 bases and J by 10 bases, 2 bases remained unmatched. Germline V gene lookup returns CDR1 KGHSH and CDR2 LQKENI. CDR3 size: 12 residues. Primers for the PCR totalled 60 Vbeta and 13 Jbeta. Data came from immunoSEQ multiplex PCR; TCRdb stores just in-frame clones and leaves some out. The sample has some 85,000 clones; roughly 80% are singletons. Material: PBMCs. The chain is built from TRBV18 and TRBJ1-2, with TRBD1 identical over 9 bases. This TCR derives from a man between 18 and 29 years old in good health and CMV-seronegative. The CDR3, as DNA: TGTGCCAGCTCACCAGGGACAGGGCCCTACACCTTC. Translation gives CASSPGTGPYTF.